The clone carrying this T cell receptor beta chain was observed a single time. These data originate in a study of cytomegalovirus exposure and HLA in healthy donors. CDR3 size: 15 residues. In germline, CDR1 is LNHDA, CDR2 SQIVND (reference sequence). V shed 7 bases and J shed 3 bases, with 18 bases lying between them. Amplification used 60 Vbeta primers and 13 Jbeta primers. Some clones are missing from TCRdb's copy, which holds only in-frame ones; the method was immunoSEQ multiplex PCR. The sample carries over 150,000 clones, approximately 81% recorded once. The receptor was derived from a boy between 2 and 10 years old in good health and CMV-seronegative. Sequences were obtained from PBMCs. The V and J genes are TRBV19 and TRBJ1-2, with a tentative D call TRBD1 (5 bases). This chain's CDR3 is CASTTSFGTYYGYTF. CDR3 coding DNA: TGTGCCAGTACCACCAGTTTCGGGACTTACTATGGCTACACCTTC.